This passage covers 4 T cell receptor beta chains from one sample sequenced in a study of blood T cell repertoires in COVID-19. Sequenced by immunoSEQ multiplex PCR; TCRdb stores in-frame clones only, minus some. The sample has some 300,000 clones, about nine tenths seen once. The specimen was peripheral blood. The source of these receptors is a woman in her forties or fifties with COVID-19, enrolled during active disease.

This chain connects TRBV19 to TRBJ1-4; D possibly corresponds to TRBD1 (5 bases). Trimming removed 3 bases from V and 1 base from J, with 12 bases in between. Germline CDR1 is LNHDA and CDR2 is SQIVND (reference sequence). This CDR3 contains 16 residues. DNA for the CDR3: TGTGCCAGTAGTATGCGGACGCAGGGAACTAATGAAAAACTGTTTTTT. Its protein product is CASSMRTQGTNEKLFF. Complete variable domain (other parts from reference TRBV19 and TRBJ1-4): DGGITQSPKYLFRKEGQNVTLSCEQNLNHDAMYWYRQDPGQGLRLIYYSQIVNDFQKGDIAEGYSVSREKKESFPLTVTSAQKNPTAFYLCASSMRTQGTNEKLFFGSGTQLSVL.

The V call is TRBV19, the J call TRBJ2-7; D possibly corresponds to TRBD2 (6 bases). Trimming left V 6 bases short and J 0 bases short, with 12 bases between. Germline V gene lookup returns CDR1 LNHDA and CDR2 SQIVND (reference sequence). CDR3 size: 14 residues. The CDR3 loop reads CASRSAGSSYEQYF. In DNA, the CDR3 is TGTGCCAGTAGATCAGCGGGTAGCTCCTACGAGCAGTACTTC.

The rearrangement links TRBV12-3 or TRBV12-4 to TRBJ1-2; D is perhaps TRBD1 (6 bases). Trimming removed 3 bases from V and 9 bases from J, with 11 bases in between. CDR3 length: 12 amino acids. This CDR3 reads CASSFRGSRYTF. Written as DNA, the CDR3 is TGTGCCAGCAGTTTCAGGGGTTCGCGCTACACCTTC.

The rearrangement uses TRBV6-4 and TRBJ2-2; D is ambiguous. V lost 5 bases to trimming and J lost 4 bases, with 11 bases between them. Germline CDR1 is MRHNA and CDR2 is SNTAGT. This CDR3 comprises 14 residues. The CDR3 DNA is TGTGCCAGCAGTAATAAACCGGGCACCGGGGAGCTGTTTTTT. Amino acid sequence: CASSNKPGTGELFF.